Listed here are 27 T cell receptor beta chains from one sample, sequenced in a study of post-analysis software for immune sequencing data. Study-wide points: In patients, about five TRBV segments were more frequent than in controls, with TRBV5-6, TRBV5-1 and TRBV20-1 among them.

Antigens of these TCRs are unknown. Unique molecular identifiers were present in the TCR beta cDNA libraries. In TCRdb, the PCR reads were re-called with MiXCR into one record per CDR3 protein. The sample lists approximately 400,000 distinct CDR3 sequences; roughly 35% were seen once. The sequencing sample was made of blood. Source of these receptors: a girl aged 5-17 years with multiple sclerosis.

This chain links TRBV20-1 with TRBJ2-1, with 11 nucleotides matching TRBD2. CDR1 is DFQATT, CDR2 SNEGSKA, per germline (reference sequence). The trim removed 0 bases at V and 8 bases at J, leaving 6 bases unmatched. This CDR3 is 15 amino acids long. The chain's CDR3 is CSARDTSGGLDEQFF. Here the CDR3 DNA reads TGCAGTGCTAGAGATACTAGCGGGGGCCTCGATGAGCAGTTCTTC.

The sample holds a few counts of this clonotype. The rearrangement links TRBV7-2 to TRBJ2-7, with 8 positions matching TRBD1. Germline loops: CDR1 SGHTA, CDR2 FQGNSA. V lost 5 bases and J lost 5; bases outside the gene matches: 5. The CDR3 consists of 13 residues. The CDR3 loop is CASSPWTGHEQYF. The CDR3 nucleotides read TGTGCCAGCAGCCCGTGGACAGGGCACGAGCAGTACTTC. Full variable domain (rest looked up from reference TRBV7-2 and TRBJ2-7): GAGVSQSPSNKVTEKGKDVELRCDPISGHTALYWYRQSLGQGLEFLIYFQGNSAPDKSGLPSDRFSAERTGGSVSTLTIQRTQQEDSAVYLCASSPWTGHEQYFGPGTRLTVT.

This chain connects TRBV28 to TRBJ2-1; 10 positions agree with TRBD1. This CDR3 has 14 amino acids. Germline-derived CDR1 and CDR2 are MDHEN and SYDVKM. With 4 bases clipped from V and 6 bases from J, the junction kept 3 bases outside the gene matches. The CDR3 loop is CASSSGTGVNEQFF. As DNA, the CDR3 is TGTGCCAGCAGTTCCGGGACAGGGGTCAATGAGCAGTTCTTC.

A few counts support this clonotype. This chain links TRBV9 with TRBJ2-1; 11 positions match TRBD2. V shed 4 bases and J 4 bases; nucleotides not matched to a gene: 7. The CDR3 extends over 16 amino acids. The germline CDR1 and CDR2 sequences are SGDLS and YYNGEE. CDR3 coding DNA: TGTGCCAGCAGCCGGGGGGGGACTAGCGGATACAATGAGCAGTTCTTC. Translation: CASSRGGTSGYNEQFF.

This clonotype was observed many times. An end of the junction differs from the germline gene, which may be a read error. The chain uses TRBV7-7 and TRBJ2-3; D is undetermined. From germline, CDR1 is SSHAT and CDR2 FNYEAQ (reference sequence). This CDR3 spans 13 amino acids. DNA of the CDR3: TGTGCTAGCAGCTTAGACGGGACAGATACGCAGTATTTT. Amino acids: CASSLDGTDTQYF.

The chain has TRBV11-2 and TRBJ2-1; TRBD2 agrees at 13 bases. J lost 8 bases, V lost 5 bases, and 3 bases had no gene match. From germline, CDR1 is SGHAT and CDR2 FQNNGV. CDR3 length: 14 amino acids. CDR3 DNA sequence: TGTGCCAGCAGCACTAGCGGGGGGGCATATGAGCAGTTCTTC. Translation: CASSTSGGAYEQFF.

The V call is TRBV6-6, the J call TRBJ2-7, with a tentative D call TRBD1 (5 bases). The ends were cut back, 0 bases at V and 3 bases at J, with 12 bases in the middle. Looked up from germline, CDR1 is MNHNY and CDR2 is SVGAGI (reference sequence). The CDR3 covers 15 residues. The CDR3 nucleotides read TGTGCCAGCAGTTACTCGAGAGAAAGGGGCTACGAGCAGTACTTC. This translates into CASSYSRERGYEQYF.

CDR3 DNA sequence: TGTGCCAGTAGTAAGCTCACCCCGGGGGAATCCTACAATGAGCAGTTCTTC. This gives the protein CASSKLTPGESYNEQFF. The J gene is TRBJ2-1, the V gene TRBV19, with a possible D match to TRBD2 (6 bases). There are 17 residues in the CDR3. Germline V lookup: CDR1 LNHDA, CDR2 SQIVND (reference sequence). The V and J ends lost 4 bases and 1 base respectively, with 17 bases between them.

This clonotype came up a few times. The chain has TRBV11-3 and TRBJ2-7; D gene uncertain. The CDR3 is made up of 15 amino acids. From germline, CDR1 is SGHNT and CDR2 YENEEA. Trimming cost V 0 bases and J 3 bases, with 12 bases left between them. The CDR3 sequence: CASSLDHQSGYEQYF. CDR3 bases: TGTGCCAGCAGCTTAGATCACCAAAGTGGCTACGAGCAGTACTTC. Full variable domain (outside the CDR3, taken from reference TRBV11-3 and TRBJ2-7): EAGVVQSPRYKIIEKKQPVAFWCNPISGHNTLYWYLQNLGQGPELLIRYENEEAVDDSQLPKDRFSAERLKGVDSTLKIQPAELGDSAVYLCASSLDHQSGYEQYFGPGTRLTVT.

This clonotype has only a few counts. V gene TRBV29-1 combines with J gene TRBJ2-5; TRBD1 matches at 8 bases. CDR1 is SQVTM and CDR2 is ANQGSEA in the germline V gene. The CDR3 length is 13 residues. After removal of 4 bases from V and 2 bases from J, the junction contained 3 bases not matched to a gene. CDR3 nucleotide sequence: TGCAGCGTTGGTGGGACAGGTCAAGAGACCCAGTACTTC. Translating it yields CSVGGTGQETQYF.

The CDR3 loop is CASGLAGVDTGELFF. CDR3 DNA: TGTGCCAGCGGACTGGCAGGAGTGGACACCGGGGAGCTGTTTTTT. The chain joins TRBV7-6 to TRBJ2-2; a possible D gene is TRBD2 (5 bases). This CDR3 has 15 residues. Germline V gives CDR1 SGHVS, CDR2 FNYEAQ. Between the trimmed V and J ends, which lost 8 bases and 3 bases, there was a span of 16 bases.

A remark on this clonotype: A single base separates this from a much larger clone, so it may be a read error. The gene calls are TRBV9 and TRBJ2-5, with 13 positions matching TRBD2. Unmatched junction bases numbered 11, after V lost 3 bases and J lost 0 bases. The CDR3 is made up of 19 amino acids. Germline CDR1 is SGDLS and CDR2 is YYNGEE. In nucleotides, the CDR3 is TGTGCCAGCAGCGATGAGGTTGGGACTAGCGGGGTAAACCAAGAGACCCAGTACTTC. It specifies CASSDEVGTSGVNQETQYF.

There are a few counts of this clonotype. The chain employs TRBV7-9 and TRBJ2-7; TRBD1 agrees at 8 bases. V lost 5 bases, J lost 0 bases, and 18 bases stayed unmatched. CDR1 SEHNR and CDR2 FQNEAQ come from the germline V gene (reference sequence). The CDR3 is 19 amino acids. The CDR3 reads CASSPRRVDRGLSSYEQYF. The CDR3 region has the DNA TGTGCCAGCAGCCCACGGCGTGTAGACAGGGGTCTCTCCTCCTACGAGCAGTACTTC.

V gene TRBV7-9 combines with J gene TRBJ1-6; the D is unclear. V was pared by 8 bases and J by 9 bases, with 11 bases between. Germline loops: CDR1 SEHNR, CDR2 FQNEAQ (reference sequence). The CDR3 covers 12 residues. The CDR3 is CASHGPSSPLHF. The CDR3 DNA follows: TGTGCCAGCCACGGGCCGTCTTCACCCCTCCACTTT. The full variable domain, in which reference TRBV7-9 and TRBJ1-6 provide the parts outside the CDR3, is DTGVSQNPRHKITKRGQNVTFRCDPISEHNRLYWYRQTLGQGPEFLTYFQNEAQLEKSRLLSDRFSAERPKGSFSTLEIQRTEQGDSAMYLCASHGPSSPLHFGNGTRLTVT.

The CDR3 loop is CASSWDSPTGELFF. The CDR3 coding sequence is TGTGCCAGCAGTTGGGACAGCCCCACCGGGGAGCTGTTTTTT. V and J are TRBV6-6 and TRBJ2-2; TRBD1 matches 7 bases. V lost 4 bases to trimming and J lost 4 bases; unmatched junction nucleotides: 3. The CDR3 runs 14 residues. The germline gives CDR1 MNHNY, CDR2 SVGAGI (reference sequence).

The rearrangement uses TRBV5-6 and TRBJ2-1; perhaps TRBD2 as D (6 bases). V was shortened by 7 bases and J by 2 bases, with 13 bases between the two germline ends. This CDR3 has 14 residues. CDR1 is SGHDT, CDR2 YYEEEE, per germline. The CDR3 region is CASSNGEAYNEQFF. The CDR3 DNA reads TGTGCCAGCTCGAACGGGGAGGCCTACAATGAGCAGTTCTTC.

This clonotype turned up a few times. V gene TRBV7-9 combines with J gene TRBJ2-3; no reliable D call. Germline assignment: CDR1 SEHNR and CDR2 FQNEAQ (reference sequence). V lost 1 base to trimming and J lost 5 bases, with 7 bases between them. This CDR3 is built from 13 residues. The CDR3 bases are TGTGCCAGCAGCTTAGTCCAGAAAGATACGCAGTATTTT. Residues: CASSLVQKDTQYF.

This chain joins TRBV29-1 and TRBJ2-3, with D perhaps TRBD2 (6 bases). There are 15 residues in the CDR3. V gave up 4 bases and J gave up 6 bases, with 20 bases separating them. Germline CDR1 SQVTM, CDR2 ANQGSEA. The CDR3 loop reads CSVAGGETRIDTQYF. DNA of the CDR3: TGCAGCGTTGCTGGCGGGGAGACCAGAATCGATACGCAGTATTTT.

The chain joins TRBV7-8 to TRBJ2-5; 8 nucleotides line up with TRBD2. The J call may not be correct, given that the DNA end is closer to TRBJ2-7. Germline lookup yields CDR1 SGHVS and CDR2 FQNEAQ. The CDR3 consists of 17 residues. The CDR3 DNA reads TGTGCCAGCAGCTTCGAGGTGCGGGGGGAAAGACGCTACGAGCAGTACTTC. It yields the protein CASSFEVRGERRYEQYF.

The chain has TRBV4-1 and TRBJ2-5; D assignment may be TRBD1 or TRBD2 (5 bases each). The CDR3 is 14 amino acids. Trimming cost V 4 bases and J 5 bases, with 14 bases left between them. Germline CDR1 and CDR2: MGHRA and YSYEKL. CDR3 nucleotide sequence: TGCGCCAGCAGCCCCTGGGACGTGGGGGAGACCCAGTACTTC. Its protein product is CASSPWDVGETQYF.

In its sample, this clonotype was seen many times. The rearrangement links TRBV5-1 to TRBJ2-7; the D gene is possibly TRBD2 (5 bases). The CDR3 totals 12 residues. Germline V lookup: CDR1 SGHRS, CDR2 YFSETQ. V was pared by 4 bases and J by 6 bases, with 11 bases between. The CDR3 DNA reads TGCGCCAGCAGCCCGGGATTCTTCGAGCAGTACTTC. This codes for CASSPGFFEQYF.

This clonotype has just a few counts. This sequence joins TRBV7-8 and TRBJ2-7; 8 bases fit TRBD1. This CDR3 region has 15 residues. The ends lost 7 bases at V and 5 bases at J; junction bases unmatched: 13. The V gene's germline CDR1 is SGHVS and CDR2 FQNEAQ. This CDR3 reads CASNPTRTGIHEQYF. The CDR3 DNA sequence: TGTGCCAGCAACCCTACCCGGACAGGGATCCACGAGCAGTACTTC.

As for this clonotype: The junction differs from germline at one of its ends, possibly a read error. This chain joins TRBV9 and TRBJ2-6, with D perhaps matching TRBD1 (6 bases). The germline V gene has CDR1 SGDLS and CDR2 YYNGEE. The CDR3 covers 15 residues. The CDR3 region has the DNA TGTGCCAGCAGCCTACAGGGAACTGGGGCCAACGCCCTGACTTTC. Translated: CASSLQGTGANALTF.

This clonotype was detected a few times. The rearrangement joins TRBV6-2 or TRBV6-3 to TRBJ2-5; no reliable D call. The closer fit of TRBJ2-7 to the DNA end suggests the J call may be wrong. The CDR3 runs to 12 residues. CDR1 and CDR2 from the germline V gene are MNHEY and SVGEGT. CDR3 region: CASSYSNSEQYF. CDR3 nucleotide sequence: TGTGCCAGCAGTTACTCTAATAGCGAGCAGTACTTC.

The V and J genes are TRBV24-1 and TRBJ2-3; D gene ambiguous. Per germline, CDR1 KGHDR and CDR2 SFDVKD. This CDR3 has 14 amino acids. Trimming stripped 3 bases from V and 2 bases from J, with 8 bases between. CDR3 in DNA: TGTGCCACCAGTGATCCGACTGACACAGATACGCAGTATTTT. Protein: CATSDPTDTDTQYF.

This clonotype was observed a few times. The V and J genes are TRBV7-2 and TRBJ2-5; 8 positions match TRBD2. The CDR3 length is 14 residues. CDR1 and CDR2 from the germline V gene are SGHTA and FQGNSA. V gave up 3 bases and J gave up 5 bases; unmatched junction bases: 5. The CDR3 is CASSLDGGVETQYF. CDR3 in DNA: TGTGCCAGCAGCTTGGACGGGGGGGTTGAGACCCAGTACTTC.

The genes are TRBV7-2 and TRBJ2-3, with 11 bases aligning to TRBD2. CDR1 and CDR2 from the germline V gene are SGHTA and FQGNSA. V gave up 0 bases and J gave up 0 bases; unmatched junction bases: 2. The CDR3 totals 17 residues. The CDR3 coding sequence is TGTGCCAGCAGCTTAGCCCGACTAGCGGGGAGCACAGATACGCAGTATTTT. Translation gives CASSLARLAGSTDTQYF.